This T cell receptor beta chain was retrieved from a study of molecular identifiers for immune sequencing clone quantification (dated by TCRdb to 2017 to 2018). Describing the broader study: In a replicate experiment, RNA from roughly 21,000 or 96,000 naive CD8 T cells was split into five aliquots, four of which were sequenced. This methods study used CD8 T cells to benchmark TCR RNA copy counting and molecular-identifier clustering-based TCR repertoire sequencing (MIDCIRS).

Libraries of naive CD8 T cells were generated from roughly 21,000 to 960,000 sorted cells, with 10%, 30% or 50% of the purified RNA used. Naive CD8 T cells, defined as CD8+CD4-CCR7+CD45RA+, were FACS-sorted into RLT Plus buffer on a BD FACSAria II. Around 10 TCR copies' worth of Jurkat RNA were spiked into roughly 18,000-1,000,000 naive CD8 T cell samples to test detection sensitivity. CD8 T cells were enriched using RosetteSep CD8+ T Cell Enrichment Cocktail and Ficoll-Paque, and the enriched cells then underwent ACK red cell lysis. Preparation of the library involved PCR. The run used an Illumina HiSeq 4000. Bulk TCR libraries were generated as previously described, with the TCR primers listed in Table S5 used. Purification of total RNA was performed with the Qiagen AllPrep DNA/RNA kit. Reads from multiple sequencing runs of the same library were pooled before analysis. In the original analysis: Reads were retained only if an exact TCR constant sequence was present, and the retained reads were trimmed to 150 nt and grouped according to their 12-nt molecular barcodes. Within each barcode group, reads were sub-clustered at a 15% Levenshtein threshold, and quality-weighted consensus sequences were built per RNA molecule. Non-functional sequences were removed, as were lower-count sequences one edit away from another. Based on fitting two negative binomial distributions, any barcode sub-cluster with under 20% of the maximum read count was discarded. TCRdb ran its own pipeline on the public reads, namely fastp trimming at Q25 and MiXCR clone calling, and kept in-frame beta chains. When rows share a CDR3 protein, they turn into one entry using the most common DNA and genes. TCRdb's processing, not the study's, gives the V and J calls here. For this sample there are 490,000 or so distinct CDR3 sequences; about a fifth appear just once. Under 0.85% of the sample is held by the ten biggest clonotypes.

Overall study results and their limits: Highly expanded clone sizes could be underestimated because identical TCR molecules may share a barcode. The naive libraries included spiked-in Jurkat TCR RNA (roughly 9 copies' worth), and this RNA is not part of the donor repertoire. Modeling estimated 2.5 to 3 recovered TCR RNA copies per cell, compared with about ten by digital PCR, which implies roughly 27% capture efficiency. In CMV-specific effector cells, clones with more than 20 RNA copies accounted for over 97% of molecules, whereas in naive cells such clones accounted for under 1%. When barcode sub-clustering was not used, chimeric consensus sequences inflated TCR diversity, with chimeras reaching as high as 47%. Even against a background of about 960,000 naive CD8 T cells, spiked-in Jurkat TCR RNA amounting to a single cell's worth was reported to be detectable.

On this clonotype itself: Its antigen is currently not known. Within one base of it there is no much larger clone, and no base qualities were kept.

The CDR3 contains 15 residues, cysteine and phenylalanine counted. The read is trimmed to its CDR3 DNA, 45 bases read in frame from base 1. From a lookup of the germline V gene, CDR1 and CDR2 are SGHDT and YYEEEE. The junction shows trimming of 2 bases on V and 4 bases on J, plus 15 bases between the germline ends. Sequences were obtained from naive CD8+ T cells from blood, with Jurkat cell RNA spiked in. The cell subset or site label on this specimen signifies: FACS-sorted CD8+CD4-CCR7+CD45RA+ naive T cells. This clonotype was obtained from a human donor in good health. Some libraries in this study had Jurkat cell RNA spiked in. Here the chain combines TRBV5-6 and TRBJ1-2, with TRBD1 tentatively as D gene (5 bases match). The CDR3 protein: CASSFWGTGTYGYTF. The DNA is TGTGCCAGCAGCTTTTGGGGGACGGGGACCTATGGCTACACCTTC.